The clone carrying this T cell receptor beta chain was counted at least ten times. Its antigen is as yet unknown. This sample was taken from a study of T cells in Graves' hyperthyroidism and ophthalmopathy. Study-wide findings and caveats: Through a model of 13 V-J features, ophthalmopathy was separated from stable hyperthyroidism.

RNA transcripts yielded amplified TCR beta CDR3 regions. The HTBI set primed first-round TCR CDR3 RT-PCR. TCRdb re-called the multiplex PCR reads with MiXCR, one entry per CDR3 protein. The sample consists of about 350,000 distinct CDR3 sequences, roughly 20% of them appearing once. The CDR3 length is 14 residues. The germline CDR1 and CDR2 sequences are MNHEY and SVGAGI. V shed 6 bases, J shed 7 bases, and the junction held 6 bases outside the gene matches. Uncontrolled infection, other autoimmune disease, pregnancy or lactation led to exclusion. This TCR was sampled from a woman aged 35 to 49 with Graves' ophthalmopathy. J is TRBJ2-7 and V is TRBV6-5; 13 bases agree with TRBD2. Sequenced sample: blood. The CDR3 nucleotides are TGTGCCAGCAGAGGACTAGCGGGAGAGGGTGAGCAGTACTTC. Residues: CASRGLAGEGEQYF.